These 20 T cell receptor beta chains came from one sample sequenced in a study of cytomegalovirus exposure and HLA in healthy donors. 60 Vbeta and 13 Jbeta primers were used in PCR. Produced via immunoSEQ multiplex PCR; TCRdb's table is partial and in-frame only. The sample lists about 110,000 clones, roughly 79% occurring once. Sequenced material: PBMCs. The receptors shown here come from a woman in her fifties or sixties in good health and CMV-seropositive.

This clone turned up a few times. The rearrangement uses TRBV4-1 and TRBJ2-1; D is possibly TRBD1 (5 bases). V gave up 4 bases and J gave up 6 bases, with 13 bases separating them. CDR3 length: 14 amino acids. Per germline, CDR1 MGHRA and CDR2 YSYEKL. The CDR3 sequence: CASSPERGFNEQFF. CDR3 in DNA: TGCGCCAGCAGCCCAGAAAGGGGTTTCAATGAGCAGTTCTTC.

This clone appeared a single time. This CDR3 is also generated by other DNA sequences in the sample. V usage is TRBV7-2 and J usage is TRBJ1-2; no firm D call. Trimming pared 1 base from V and 0 bases from J, leaving 6 bases between. This CDR3 has 14 residues. Germline CDR1 SGHTA, CDR2 FQGNSA. The chain's CDR3 is CASSLGRANYGYTF. The DNA of the CDR3 is TGTGCCAGCAGCTTAGGGAGAGCTAACTATGGCTACACCTTC.

This clone appeared a few times. Here the CDR3 DNA reads TGTGCCAGCAGCTTAACTAGTGAGGACATTCAGTACTTC. Amino acid sequence: CASSLTSEDIQYF. The V and J genes are TRBV7-2 and TRBJ2-4; D may be TRBD2 (5 bases). The CDR3 is made up of 13 amino acids. Germline values: CDR1 SGHTA, CDR2 FQGNSA. Trimming left V 2 bases short and J 8 bases short, with 10 bases between.

J is TRBJ2-1 and V is TRBV18, with 7 bases identical to TRBD2. Germline V gene data show CDR1 as KGHSH and CDR2 as LQKENI. V was clipped by 2 bases and J by 8 bases; unmatched bases: 0. This CDR3 is 12 amino acids long. CDR3 sequence reads: CASSPGGDEQFF. The DNA for the CDR3 is TGTGCCAGCTCACCAGGGGGGGATGAGCAGTTCTTC.

This clone was counted a single time. V is TRBV5-6 and J is TRBJ2-5; maybe TRBD2 (5 bases). The V gene's germline CDR1 is SGHDT and CDR2 YYEEEE. The CDR3 is made up of 14 amino acids. Trimming left V 3 bases short and J 5 bases short, with 14 bases between. The CDR3, as DNA: TGTGCCAGCAGCTCGAGTCGGACTGGGGAGACCCAGTACTTC. Its translation is CASSSSRTGETQYF. Variable domain in full (rest from reference TRBV5-6 and TRBJ2-5): DAGVTQSPTHLIKTRGQQVTLRCSPKSGHDTVSWYQQALGQGPQFIFQYYEEEERQRGNFPDRFSGHQFPNYSSELNVNALLLGDSALYLCASSSSRTGETQYFGPGTRLLVL.

V is TRBV15 and J is TRBJ2-5; the D is unclear. The germline V and J ends were trimmed by 0 bases and 4 bases, with 6 bases remaining between them. The CDR3 sequence is 13 residues long. CDR1 is LNHNV and CDR2 is YYDKDF in the germline V gene (reference sequence). The CDR3: CATSRDWAETQYF. As DNA, the CDR3 is TGTGCCACCAGCAGAGATTGGGCAGAGACCCAGTACTTC.

This clone has a single count. CDR3 protein: CASSDLTSGRRDEQFF. CDR3 nucleotides: TGTGCCAGCAGTGACTTGACTAGCGGGAGACGGGATGAGCAGTTCTTC. The genes are TRBV6-4 and TRBJ2-1, with TRBD2 matching over 12 bases. The length of the CDR3 is 16 residues. Losses at the gene ends were 1 base for V and 8 bases for J; bases not matched to a gene: 6. CDR1 and CDR2 (germline): MRHNA, SNTAGT.

This chain links TRBV9 with TRBJ1-3; D gene uncertain. This CDR3 is 17 amino acids long. Germline CDR1 reads SGDLS; CDR2 reads YYNGEE. V was pared by 0 bases and J by 0 bases, with 13 bases between. The CDR3 region has the DNA TGTGCCAGCAGCGTAGAGGCACAGAGCATCTCTGGAAACACCATATATTTT. Translating it yields CASSVEAQSISGNTIYF.

This sequence joins TRBV4-2 and TRBJ2-3; TRBD2 matches 14 bases. The CDR3 consists of 19 residues. Unmatched junction bases numbered 14, after V lost 3 bases and J lost 6 bases. Germline CDR1 reads LGHNA; CDR2 reads YNFKEQ. Here the CDR3 DNA reads TGTGCCAGCAGCCATGTTATCCGGACTAGCGGGGGGAGGGGGGATACGCAGTATTTT. Its translation: CASSHVIRTSGGRGDTQYF.

V is TRBV18 and J is TRBJ2-2, with TRBD1 as a possible D gene (6 bases). The V end was cut by 1 base, the J end by 4 bases, with 10 bases between. The length of the CDR3 is 15 residues. Looked up from germline, CDR1 is KGHSH and CDR2 is LQKENI. The CDR3 spells CASSPLAQGTGELFF. In nucleotides, the CDR3 is TGTGCCAGCTCACCACTAGCACAGGGCACCGGGGAGCTGTTTTTT.

This clone was counted a single time. The rearrangement joins TRBV7-8 to TRBJ2-5, with D tentatively TRBD2 (7 bases). Germline CDR1 SGHVS, CDR2 FQNEAQ. There are 16 residues in the CDR3. V lost 0 bases to trimming and J lost 7 bases, with 18 bases between them. CDR3 residues: CASSLAQKGGAATQYF. DNA for the CDR3: TGTGCCAGCAGCTTAGCGCAAAAGGGGGGGGCCGCGACCCAGTACTTC.

The chain recombines TRBV7-2 with TRBJ2-5; D is perhaps TRBD2 (7 bases). Germline V gene sequence: CDR1 SGHTA, CDR2 FQGNSA. This CDR3 region has 14 residues. V was trimmed by 5 bases and J by 7 bases, leaving 17 bases between them. CDR3 bases: TGTGCCAGCAGCCGGAAACTAGGGGGGGCGACCCAGTACTTC. Encoded protein: CASSRKLGGATQYF.

The CDR3 spells CASRKAGFGSGNTIYF. CDR3 sequence (DNA): TGTGCCAGCAGGAAGGCGGGGTTTGGCTCTGGAAACACCATATATTTT. The chain employs TRBV27 and TRBJ1-3; D gene uncertain. Per germline, CDR1 MNHEY and CDR2 SMNVEV (reference sequence). The germline V and J ends were trimmed by 6 bases and 0 bases, with 15 bases remaining between them. The CDR3 runs to 16 residues.

The chain recombines TRBV4-2 with TRBJ1-2; 7 bases are shared with TRBD1. CDR1 is LGHNA, CDR2 YNFKEQ, per germline. The CDR3 has 15 residues. V lost 0 bases to trimming and J lost 5 bases; unmatched junction nucleotides: 6. The CDR3 DNA sequence: TGTGCCAGCAGCCAAGAGGGACAGTCCCCGTATGGCTACACCTTC. This translates into CASSQEGQSPYGYTF.

This clone is a singleton in its sample. The chain has TRBV7-9 and TRBJ2-5, with TRBD2 matching over 13 bases. V shed 2 bases, J shed 3 bases, and the junction held 6 bases outside the gene matches. The germline V gene has CDR1 SEHNR and CDR2 FQNEAQ (reference sequence). This CDR3 comprises 17 residues. The CDR3 here is CASSLKGGLAGEETQYF. Written as DNA, the CDR3 is TGTGCCAGCAGCTTAAAGGGCGGACTAGCGGGGGAAGAGACCCAGTACTTC. Combining the CDR3 with reference TRBV7-9 and TRBJ2-5 gives the whole variable domain DTGVSQNPRHKITKRGQNVTFRCDPISEHNRLYWYRQTLGQGPEFLTYFQNEAQLEKSRLLSDRFSAERPKGSFSTLEIQRTEQGDSAMYLCASSLKGGLAGEETQYFGPGTRLLVL.

The chain recombines TRBV27 with TRBJ2-6; D gene unclear. Trimming took 0 bases from V and 2 from J, leaving 14 bases between them. The CDR3 spans 18 residues. Germline lookup yields CDR1 MNHEY and CDR2 SMNVEV (reference sequence). The CDR3 nucleotides read TGTGCCAGCAGTTTATCGGCAGGTGCTACCGCTGGGGCCAACGTCCTGACTTTC. It yields the protein CASSLSAGATAGANVLTF.

This chain uses TRBV16 with TRBJ1-4; perhaps TRBD1 as D (5 bases). V lost 3 bases and J 0 bases, leaving 8 bases between the germline ends. Germline V gives CDR1 KGHSY, CDR2 FQNENV. This CDR3 spans 15 amino acids. In nucleotides, the CDR3 is TGTGCCAGCAGCCAGCTCAGGGCAACTAATGAAAAACTGTTTTTT. This gives the protein CASSQLRATNEKLFF. Complete variable domain (other parts from reference TRBV16 and TRBJ1-4): GEEVAQTPKHLVRGEGQKAKLYCAPIKGHSYVFWYQQVLKNEFKFLISFQNENVFDETGMPKERFSAKCLPNSPCSLEIQATKLEDSAVYFCASSQLRATNEKLFFGSGTQLSVL.

The rearrangement joins TRBV4-1 to TRBJ2-6; 8 nucleotides align to TRBD1. CDR3 size: 18 residues. The ends lost 2 bases at V and 5 bases at J; junction bases unmatched: 11. Germline assignment: CDR1 MGHRA and CDR2 YSYEKL. CDR3 bases: TGCGCCAGCAGCCAACCATACCGGACAGGGATTCGGGCCAACGTCCTGACTTTC. It codes for CASSQPYRTGIRANVLTF.

The rearrangement uses TRBV7-2 and TRBJ2-1; a possible D gene is TRBD1 (6 bases). The CDR3 sequence is 14 residues long. CDR1 and CDR2 (germline): SGHTA, FQGNSA. Between the trimmed V and J ends, which lost 2 bases and 6 bases, there was a span of 11 bases. CDR3 bases: TGTGCCAGCAGCTTATACAGGGCGGGCAATGAGCAGTTCTTC. It codes for CASSLYRAGNEQFF.

This clone was counted between two and nine times. The junction and the germline gene differ at one end; a read error may be behind it. The CDR3 sequence: CASSYGQGAGANGLTF. CDR3 bases: TGTGCCAGCAGTTACGGACAGGGGGCTGGGGCCAACGGCCTGACTTTC. The chain uses TRBV6-5 and TRBJ2-6, with 11 bases aligning to TRBD1. Germline V gene lookup returns CDR1 MNHEY and CDR2 SVGAGI. The CDR3 sequence is 16 residues long.